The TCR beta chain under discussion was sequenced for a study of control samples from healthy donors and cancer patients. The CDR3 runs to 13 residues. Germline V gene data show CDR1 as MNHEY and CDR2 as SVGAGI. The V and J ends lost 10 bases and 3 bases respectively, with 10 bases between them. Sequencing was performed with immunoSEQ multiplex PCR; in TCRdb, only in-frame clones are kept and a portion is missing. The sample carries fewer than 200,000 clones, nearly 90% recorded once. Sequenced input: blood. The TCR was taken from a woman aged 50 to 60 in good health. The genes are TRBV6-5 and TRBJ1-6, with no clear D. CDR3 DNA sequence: TGTGCCACCCCGGGGTTCTATAATTCACCCCTCCACTTT. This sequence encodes CATPGFYNSPLHF.